The clone carrying this TCR beta chain was seen only a few times. Repertoires were generated with immunoSEQ multiplex PCR, while TCRdb's copy carries only in-frame clones and drops some. The sample contains about 27,000 clones, roughly 86% of which appear only once. CDR3 length equals 13 residues. Germline CDR1 is LNHDA and CDR2 is SQIVND (reference sequence). V was trimmed by 6 bases and J by 6 bases, leaving 14 bases between them. These data belong to a study of T cells in narcolepsy. The sequence was collected from a human donor with narcolepsy. The chain carries TRBV19 and TRBJ1-2, with D tentatively TRBD1 (6 bases). The sample comprised CD45RA- memory CD4+ T cells from PBMCs. The CDR3 protein is CASRATGDDGYTF. The CDR3 DNA sequence: TGTGCCAGTAGAGCGACAGGCGACGATGGCTACACCTTC.